The following is a T cell receptor (beta chain) sequence with its context. Its matching antigen is unknown. This sample is drawn from a study of cytomegalovirus exposure and HLA in healthy donors. Study-level results: According to the study, 180 or so TCR beta chains were cytomegalovirus-associated.

Researchers ran the PCR with 60 Vbeta and 13 Jbeta primers. Some clones are missing from TCRdb's copy, which holds only in-frame ones; the method was immunoSEQ multiplex PCR. The table records approximately 150,000 clones, about four fifths of them present only once. The V and J ends lost 4 bases and 5 bases, in that order; junction bases with no gene match: 6. This CDR3 has 14 residues. Germline lookup yields CDR1 SGHNT and CDR2 YYREEE (reference sequence). Specimen: PBMCs. This rearrangement joins TRBV5-4 to TRBJ2-7, with 10 bases fitting TRBD1. The receptor's source is a human donor in good health. CDR3 in amino acids: CASSTGTGVNEQYF. The CDR3 bases are TGTGCCAGCAGCACCGGGACAGGGGTGAACGAGCAGTACTTC. Using reference TRBV5-4 and TRBJ2-7 for the parts outside the CDR3, the full variable domain is ETGVTQSPTHLIKTRGQQVTLRCSSQSGHNTVSWYQQALGQGPQFIFQYYREEENGRGNFPPRFSGLQFPNYSSELNVNALELDDSALYLCASSTGTGVNEQYFGPGTRLTVT.